This T cell receptor beta chain was recovered during a study of CD8 T cells in ankylosing spondylitis. The authors made TCR beta libraries by quantitative 5'-RACE with molecular barcodes. Via MiXCR, TCRdb re-called the 5' RACE reads, giving one row per CDR3 protein. Of fewer than 400,000 distinct CDR3 sequences in the sample, about a fifth are singletons; the top ten hold around 16%. Study-wide results and limits: Some motif variants were previously reported in reactive arthritis synovial fluid and blood. A motif of eight highly homologous TCR beta variants was seen as apparently characteristic of ankylosing spondylitis blood. The authors reported significant enrichment of disease-linked clones in matched ankylosing spondylitis synovial fluid.

Trimming at V came to 6 bases and at J to 3 bases, leaving 7 bases not matched to a gene. The CDR3 is 15 residues long. CDR1 and CDR2 (germline): DFQATT, SNEGSKA (reference sequence). On this clonotype itself: The antigen is unknown.

The V gene is TRBV20-1, the J gene TRBJ2-3; 12 positions agree with TRBD2. This receptor was identified in a male donor with ankylosing spondylitis. The sequencing input was blood, either unsorted or a sorted T cell fraction (not recorded which). CDR3 in amino acids: CSAPLAGGMTDTQYF. The CDR3 DNA sequence: TGCAGTGCCCCCCTAGCGGGAGGGATGACAGATACGCAGTATTTT.